This is a list of T cell receptor beta chains from one sample in a study of beta chain features in type 1 diabetes. The assay was immunoSEQ multiplex PCR, and TCRdb's table has in-frame clones only and misses some. In the table there are 200,000 to 300,000 clones, around 21% of which are singletons. Sequencing was carried out using naive CD4+ T cells from blood. These receptor sequences come from a woman in her thirties or forties with type 1 diabetes. CDR3s leave out the opening cysteine and the closing phenylalanine or tryptophan. A row's size may be missing; if present it is once, few, many or a size class.

>NA|TRBV9
ASSVGDGRGVYEQY
>NA|TRBV5-6
ASSLLAGAYNEQF
>few|TRBV30
AWSLIPSSYNEQF
>once|TRBV6-5
ASSPNRWEAF
>few|TRBV28
ASSSGQAMGGEQY
>NA|TRBV10-2
ASSRGFTDTQY
>few|TRBV5-1
ASSTPMTGGETQY
>NA|TRBV7-3
ASSFTGTDYYGYT
>few|TRBV7-2
ASSTRTGTQETQY
>NA|TRBV15
ATSARFDRAKSYEQY
>few|TRBV7-9
ASSSGLHYGYT
>NA|TRBV30
AWRFFGGGPQH
>few|TRBV2
ASRETGTGQGDGYT
>few|TRBV5-6
ASSLGQIYEQY
>NA|TRBV18
ASSPVQGLQETQY
>few|TRBV18
ASSRAESYNEQF
>NA|TRBV4-1
ASSQEGGLAGVEQY
>NA|TRBV30
AWSGRYEQY
>few|TRBV2
ASSDASEQY
>few|TRBV7-2
ASSSSTANYGYT
>few|TRBV28
ASSFPSTSSEQF
>NA|TRBV4-3
ASSRERRNTEAF
>few|TRBV15
ATSRVQGEQPQH
>NA|TRBV4-3
ASSQPPDTEAF
>NA|TRBV11-2
ASSLVEGYEQY
>NA|TRBV19
ASSGQPNYGYT
>few|TRBV4-2
ASSLEDTNTEAF
>few|TRBV28
ASSERDTYGYT
>few|TRBV15
ATSRDQDQPQH
>NA|TRBV5-4
ASSLARTGVRELF
>NA|TRBV5-6
ASSSSYEQY
>NA|TRBV9
ASSRYAATRGDTQY
>few|TRBV19
ASSPAGAGGREQY
>few|TRBV5-6
ASSFGITDTQY
>few|TRBV23-1
ASSQYGSLSNSPLH
>NA|TRBV9
ASSVVGAGGADTQY
>NA|TRBV30
AWIYRAGTEAF
>NA|TRBV9
ASSERLAGGDEQF
>few|TRBV6-6
ASSYEQGAEAF
>NA|TRBV6-6
ASSRWRDSDTQY
>once|TRBV18
ASSPLEGEAYGYT
>NA|TRBV11-2
ASSFPQGQLF
>NA|TRBV7-2
ASSLGRGTYEQY
>NA|TRBV25-1
ASSEYDSLGGLF
>few|TRBV5-6
ASSLRGDRFQSNQPQH
>NA|TRBV27
ASSSVPGQNLEAF
>NA|TRBV7-9
ASSQTGGVYEQY
>NA|TRBV28
AAQEDSNQPQH
>NA|TRBV4-3
ASSRAGGPTDTQY
>few|TRBV30
AWTGTGYNEQF
>few|TRBV5-4
ASSLSLGASQETQY